One T cell receptor beta chain is described in this entry. There are many counts of this clone. The antigen it binds to is not known. Per-base quality was not reported, and no clone a single base away is much larger than it. Donors were healthy HIV-negative adults with no recently reported acute infections or vaccinations. Every donor was a Caucasian adult residing in Nashville, Tennessee, USA. CD4+ T cells were enriched through magnetic negative selection, after which naive cells were positively selected on CD45RA and the remaining negative fraction served as the memory subset. After blood collection by leukapheresis, PBMCs were isolated using Ficoll-Histopaque density gradient centrifugation and then cryopreserved in the vapor phase of liquid nitrogen. Purity and quantity of every magnetically sorted T cell population were checked by analytical flow cytometry. Genomic DNA was isolated from each sorted fraction and quantified by UV absorbance on a Nanodrop 2000c.

This sample stems from a study of shared clonotypes between healthy human individuals (dated by TCRdb to the early 2020s). Broadly, across the study: A couple of women and a few men aged 18 to 49 years were included in the cohort. For each donor, CD4 naive and CD4 memory were each run on three plates, CD8 naive on two plates, and CD8 memory on one plate. The study deeply sequenced blood TCR repertoires of about 5 healthy adults to estimate repertoire size and the extent of clonotype sharing between individuals. To increase sequencing depth and limit assay-specific biases, different laboratories used diverse techniques to prepare libraries and sequence TCR repertoires. Leukapheresis yielded between about 0.85 and 9 billion PBMCs per donor.

Using the deep immunoSEQ assay, TCR CDR3 regions were amplified from genomic DNA by multiplex PCR. Extracted genomic DNA from each cell subset was distributed evenly across all wells of several immunoSEQ 96-well plates, and each plate was treated as a replicate. For sorted subsets, each replicate PCR was loaded with 200 ng genomic DNA, equivalent to about 33,000 T cell genomes. Purified libraries were quantified with a Qubit 3.0 fluorometer, sized on a Bioanalyzer 2100, and re-quantified with the KAPA Library Quantification kit. Each immunoSEQ 96-well plate was sequenced on its own single-read 150-cycle Illumina NextSeq 550 flow cell. The authors' pipeline ran thus. Because the immunoSEQ output held only junctional sequences and lacked quality scores, the filtering could not match the filtering applied to full-length reads. Sequences were annotated with PyIR, a Python wrapper for IgBLAST v1.9, using IMGT germline references to assign V/J genes and CDR3. Reads were removed for weak V/J assignments (E-value above 1e-6), missing CDR3, stop codons, out-of-frame junctions, or ambiguous translated residues. V3J clonotypes were defined as sequences sharing the same inferred V gene, J gene, and CDR3 amino acid sequence. Percentage overlap between repertoires was calculated by dividing the number of shared unique clonotypes by the size of the smaller repertoire. Richness of each repertoire was evaluated using RTK rarefaction, the Chao1 estimator, and Recon v2.1 estimates of unobserved clonotypes. OLGA was used to compute generation probabilities for all TCRbeta clonotypes that the gDNA method yielded from a handful of donors. TCRdb limited this immuneACCESS table to in-frame rearrangements with V and J called. A share of clones is missing; checked studies link under half to unresolved V genes, and the rest is unexplained. From that table come the V and J calls and clone size; the DNA was used to work out D and trimming. The sample includes about 980,000 clones, with less than 85% observed a single time. The ten largest make up roughly 1.5% of the sample.

Findings and caveats that apply to the study as a whole: Across several donors, around 5.4% of naive CD4, 3% to 3.5% of naive CD8, 2.3% of memory CD4, and under 0.45% of memory CD8 clonotypes were shared. Sampling was limited to blood, and TCR repertoires in tissue likely differ from TCR repertoires in blood. Based on pairwise subsampling, the degree of clonotype sharing among donors was expected to be affected by sequencing depth. Naive subsets generally had larger estimated clonotype richness than memory subsets. Compared with non-shared clonotypes, the clonotypes found in all four sorted-subset donors had higher generation probabilities. Rarefaction of sorted-subset datasets indicated incomplete sequencing despite the large sequencing depth. The small number of donors limited the genetic and exposure-history diversity represented.

For CDR1 and CDR2, the germline V gene lists LGHNA and YSLEER. The germline V and J ends show losses of 0 bases and 0 bases respectively, and no gene match explains 2 bases of the junction. From the cysteine through the phenylalanine, the CDR3 covers 16 amino acids. Of all the DNA, just the CDR3 is kept, 48 bases in frame from base 1. This chain joins TRBV4-3 to TRBJ2-1, and 7 junctional nucleotides match TRBD1. The TCR was taken from a man between 18 and 35 years old in good health. Material: memory CD4+ T cells sorted from blood. The cell subset or site label of this sample denotes: CD45RA-negative fraction. In nucleotides, the sequence is TGCGCCAGCAGCCAAGAAGGGACAGTCTCCTACAATGAGCAGTTCTTC. Its protein product is CASSQEGTVSYNEQFF.